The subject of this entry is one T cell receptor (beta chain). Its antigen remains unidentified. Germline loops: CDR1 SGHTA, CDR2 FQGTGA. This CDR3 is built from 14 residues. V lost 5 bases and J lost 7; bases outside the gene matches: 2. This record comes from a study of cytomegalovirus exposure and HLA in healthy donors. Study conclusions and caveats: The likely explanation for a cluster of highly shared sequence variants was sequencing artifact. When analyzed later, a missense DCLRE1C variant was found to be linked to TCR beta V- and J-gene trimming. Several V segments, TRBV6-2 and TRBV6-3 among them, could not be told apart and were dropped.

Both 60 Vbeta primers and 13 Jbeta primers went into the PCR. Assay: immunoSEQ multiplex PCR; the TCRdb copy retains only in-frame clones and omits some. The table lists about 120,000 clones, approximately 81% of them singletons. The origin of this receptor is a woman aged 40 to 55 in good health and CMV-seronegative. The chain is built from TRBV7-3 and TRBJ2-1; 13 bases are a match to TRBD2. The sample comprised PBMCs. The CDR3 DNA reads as TGTGCCAGCAGCGGACTAGCGGGAGATAATGAGCAGTTCTTC. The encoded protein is CASSGLAGDNEQFF.